This TCR beta chain was found in a study of spatial heterogeneity in lung cancer. Study context: Tumor-region TCR transcript counts correlated strongly with a T cell module score from matched bulk RNA-seq. The study, taken as a whole, reports: Intratumoral expanded alpha and beta TCR counts were found to track tumor mutation counts.

The library protocol tagged each TCR cDNA with a unique molecular identifier. TCRdb recomputed calls from the 5' RACE reads with MiXCR, one row per CDR3 protein. Altogether roughly 17,000 distinct CDR3 sequences are present, approximately 7% being singletons, with the ten largest covering about 20%. This clonotype was detected many times. Antigen: not known. The sample's time point: sample taken at primary tumor resection. Without sorting, whole RNA was sequenced from tumor, nontumor lung or frozen PBMC. CDR1 and CDR2 (germline): MGHRA, YSYEKL. The CDR3 is 15 residues long. Trimming cost V 0 bases and J 6 bases, with 11 bases left between them.

The source material was lung tumor tissue, sampled at surgery. The chain employs TRBV4-1 and TRBJ2-2; D is possibly TRBD2 (5 bases). The clonotype originates from a female donor with early-stage non-small cell lung cancer. In nucleotides, the CDR3 is TGCGCCAGCAGCCAAGATCCGGGTAGCGCCGGGGAGCTGTTTTTT. Its protein is CASSQDPGSAGELFF.